This paragraph reports one T cell receptor beta chain. Its antigen is not known. This CDR3 is built from 14 residues. Trimming removed 3 bases from V and 8 bases from J, with 11 bases in between. The entry originates in a study of response to subunit inactivated influenza vaccine. Study-level points and caveats: Authors suggested each seasonal flu vaccination may recruit only limited numbers of new T cells.

MiXCR, run by TCRdb on the RT-PCR reads, gives a single entry per CDR3 protein. Found here are over 800,000 distinct CDR3 sequences, 21% of them singletons; the top ten hold around 9.6%. The sample in question was PBMCs from blood, obtained around 5 days after vaccination. This TCR derives from a man in his forties or fifties who received an inactivated influenza vaccine. This chain uses TRBV12-3 or TRBV12-4 with TRBJ1-6; D remains ambiguous. DNA for the CDR3: TGTGCCAGCAGTTTTCAGGTTCTCTATTCACCCCTCCACTTT. Protein: CASSFQVLYSPLHF.